The clone carrying this T cell receptor (beta chain) was detected a few times. The entry originates in a study of human T cells and chemical hapten exposure. As for the study in general: DPC at 2% was the sensitizing agent, placed on about 2 cm by about 2 cm of upper inner arm skin. Patch tests delivered 0.01% DPC to the upper back and were evaluated at 6 days.

Time point of the sample: patch test 1, 2 weeks after DPC sensitization. As to treatment: therapeutic diphenylcyclopropenone sensitization with weekly scalp DPC. Each patch test followed a blood draw. Germline CDR1 MNHNS, CDR2 SASEGT. V dropped 4 bases and J dropped 5; count of bases not matched to a gene: 2. The CDR3 covers 14 residues. Authors' analysis steps: There were a median of around 96,000 TCRs per sample, with a range from 23,224 to 690,600. One entry per CDR3 protein results from TCRdb running MiXCR on the RACE reads. TCRdb's processing, not the authors', yielded these V and J calls. The sample records 150,000 to 200,000 distinct CDR3 sequences, about 15% being singletons.

The genes are TRBV6-1 and TRBJ2-3, with 11 bases matching TRBD2. The clonotype originates from a woman younger than 45 with alopecia areata. Some clones in this sample may be carry-over from other donors' samples. The sample was whole blood, taken in connection with sensitization to the hapten diphenylcyclopropenone (DPC). CDR3 in DNA: TGTGCCAGCAGTGCAGGGACTAGCGGAGATACGCAGTATTTT. It yields the protein CASSAGTSGDTQYF.